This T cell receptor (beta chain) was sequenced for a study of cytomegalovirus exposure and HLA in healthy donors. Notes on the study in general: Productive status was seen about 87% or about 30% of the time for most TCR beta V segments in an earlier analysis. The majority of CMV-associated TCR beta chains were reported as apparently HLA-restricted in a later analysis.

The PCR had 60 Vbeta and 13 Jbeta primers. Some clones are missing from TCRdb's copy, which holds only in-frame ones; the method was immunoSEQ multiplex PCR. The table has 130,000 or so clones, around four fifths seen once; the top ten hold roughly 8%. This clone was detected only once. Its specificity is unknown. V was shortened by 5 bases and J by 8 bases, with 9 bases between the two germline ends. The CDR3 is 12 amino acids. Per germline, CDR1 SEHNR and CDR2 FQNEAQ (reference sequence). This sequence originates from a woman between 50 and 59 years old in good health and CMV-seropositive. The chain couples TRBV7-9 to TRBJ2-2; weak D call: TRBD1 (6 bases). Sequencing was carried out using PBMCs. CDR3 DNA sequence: TGTGCCAGCAGCCTCGGACAGGGGGAGCTGTTTTTT. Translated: CASSLGQGELFF.